The clone carrying this TCR beta chain was counted a single time. The sample belongs to a study of T cells in Graves' hyperthyroidism and ophthalmopathy. A Clinical Activity Score of at least 3, a NOSPECS grade of at least 4 and a duration under 3 months were recorded in the ophthalmopathy patients. Diagnoses rested on clinical symptoms, serum thyroxine and TRAb, thyroid ultrasound and orbital computed tomography. Amplification of TCR beta CDR3 regions used RNA as the template. RT-PCR in the first round (using the HTBI primer set) targeted the TCR CDR3. One entry per CDR3 protein, called by TCRdb with MiXCR from the multiplex PCR reads. The table shows some 490,000 distinct CDR3 sequences, with roughly 22% occurring only once. The sequence was obtained from a woman aged 70-85 years with Graves' ophthalmopathy. Material for sequencing was blood.

The CDR3 here is CASSYGVGVSTDTQYF. As DNA, the CDR3 is TGTGCCAGCAGTTACGGGGTGGGAGTTAGCACAGATACGCAGTATTTT. The rearrangement links TRBV6-2 or TRBV6-3 to TRBJ2-3, with TRBD2 as a possible D gene (5 bases). Germline CDR1 MNHEY, CDR2 SVGEGT. Trimming left V 2 bases short and J 0 bases short, with 12 bases between. This CDR3 is 16 amino acids long.